The next 26 T cell receptor beta chains were all read from a single sample in a study of T cells in Graves' hyperthyroidism and ophthalmopathy. Template material for amplifying TCR beta CDR3 regions consisted of RNA transcripts. An initial round of RT-PCR targeting the TCR CDR3 relied on the HTBI primer set. TCRdb reprocessed the multiplex PCR reads via MiXCR and lists one record per CDR3 protein. The sample has over 700,000 distinct CDR3 sequences, roughly 40% seen once; the top ten hold 7% to 10%. The specimen sequenced was blood. The receptor set was obtained from a young man with Graves' hyperthyroidism.

This clonotype was seen a few times. The chain carries TRBV9 and TRBJ2-2; D ambiguous. From germline, CDR1 is SGDLS and CDR2 YYNGEE. Trimming removed 0 bases at V and 1 base at J, with 10 bases between. The CDR3 extends over 16 amino acids. This CDR3 reads CASSVDTYQNTGELFF. CDR3 in DNA: TGTGCCAGCAGCGTAGATACCTATCAGAACACCGGGGAGCTGTTTTTT.

There are many counts of this clonotype. The DNA for the CDR3 is TGTGCCAGCAGCTTAGTGGGACAGGACTATGGCTACACCTTC. This codes for CASSLVGQDYGYTF. This rearrangement joins TRBV7-9 to TRBJ1-2; 8 nucleotides line up with TRBD1. The germline V gene has CDR1 SEHNR and CDR2 FQNEAQ (reference sequence). The trim removed 1 base at V and 3 bases at J, leaving 1 base unmatched. The CDR3 consists of 14 residues.

The chain employs TRBV29-1 and TRBJ1-4; a weak D match, TRBD1 (5 bases). V gave up 1 base and J gave up 7 bases, with 10 bases separating them. In germline, CDR1 is SQVTM, CDR2 ANQGSEA. This CDR3 region has 13 residues. CDR3 nucleotides: TGCAGCGTTGAAGGGACCGGGGGTGAAAAACTGTTTTTT. As protein: CSVEGTGGEKLFF.

The genes are TRBV29-1 and TRBJ2-2, with 8 positions matching TRBD1. CDR3 length: 13 amino acids. Germline CDR1 is SQVTM and CDR2 is ANQGSEA. With V trimmed by 6 bases and J by 6 bases, 6 bases remained unmatched. The CDR3 nucleotides read TGCAGCGTCTCACAGGGGGGCCCCGGGGAGCTGTTTTTT. Translation gives CSVSQGGPGELFF.

This chain uses TRBV2 with TRBJ1-1; D possibly corresponds to TRBD1 (6 bases). The V gene's germline CDR1 is SNHLY and CDR2 FYNNEI. V lost 6 bases and J lost 8, with 16 bases in between. The CDR3 loop spans 13 amino acids. CDR3 coding DNA: TGTGCCAGCAGCGACGGGGGGCGCTTGGAAGCTTTCTTT. Translation: CASSDGGRLEAFF.

This clonotype was recorded many times. The V call is TRBV7-8, the J call TRBJ1-1, with 7 nucleotides matching TRBD1. Per the germline V gene, CDR1 is SGHVS and CDR2 is FQNEAQ. The length of the CDR3 is 14 residues. Trimming took 5 bases from V and 4 from J; bases not matched to a gene: 7. The CDR3 loop reads CASSPEGAGTEAFF. CDR3 bases: TGTGCCAGCAGCCCTGAGGGGGCGGGCACTGAAGCTTTCTTT.

This clonotype was detected many times. The V gene is TRBV5-1, the J gene TRBJ1-1; D unclear. V dropped 4 bases and J dropped 7 bases, with 14 bases sitting between them. In germline, CDR1 is SGHRS, CDR2 YFSETQ. This CDR3 is built from 13 residues. The CDR3 sequence is CASSPSTGSEAFF. CDR3 DNA sequence: TGCGCCAGCAGCCCCTCGACGGGAAGTGAAGCTTTCTTT. The full variable domain, its missing parts supplied by reference TRBV5-1 and TRBJ1-1, is KAGVTQTPRYLIKTRGQQVTLSCSPISGHRSVSWYQQTPGQGLQFLFEYFSETQRNKGNFPGRFSGRQFSNSRSEMNVSTLELGDSALYLCASSPSTGSEAFFGQGTRLTVV.

This clonotype was found many times. The DNA is left out, because the CDR3 cannot be placed on it with certainty; the CDR3 is given as TCRdb lists it. This sequence joins TRBV7-9 and TRBJ1-5. In germline, CDR1 is SEHNR, CDR2 FQNEAQ (reference sequence). Termini included, the CDR3 measures 15 amino acids. The CDR3 loop is CASSWSTSGNQPQHF.

Points on this clonotype: Compared with germline, one end of the junction differs, possibly owing to a read error. V is TRBV12-3 or TRBV12-4 and J is TRBJ1-2, with D unresolved. The CDR3 is 14 residues long. DNA of the CDR3: TGTGCCAGCGGTTTAGTTGCGGGCGCGGGAGGCTACACCTTC. It is translated as CASGLVAGAGGYTF.

The table lists this clonotype with a few counts. The genes are TRBV5-1 and TRBJ1-2; TRBD1 matches at 7 bases. The CDR3 sequence is 15 residues long. The germline V gene has CDR1 SGHRS and CDR2 YFSETQ. J lost 6 bases, V lost 4 bases, and 12 bases had no gene match. The chain's CDR3 is CASSPTTTGYDGYTF. The CDR3 DNA reads as TGCGCCAGCAGCCCCACCACGACAGGGTATGATGGCTACACCTTC.

The chain uses TRBV6-6 and TRBJ1-3; TRBD1 agrees at 8 bases. CDR1 and CDR2 (germline): MNHNY, SVGAGI (reference sequence). This CDR3 is built from 15 residues. V trimming: 11 bases; J trimming: 2 bases; junction bases outside the gene matches: 11. The CDR3 DNA sequence: TGTGCCGGCACTTTGGACAGGGCCACTGGAAACACCATATATTTT. It is translated as CAGTLDRATGNTIYF.

J is TRBJ2-2 and V is TRBV16; either TRBD1 or TRBD2 may supply D (5 bases each). Germline-derived CDR1 and CDR2 are KGHSY and FQNENV. Trimming removed 3 bases at V and 7 bases at J, with 9 bases between. The CDR3 sequence is 13 residues long. CDR3 nucleotides: TGTGCCAGCAGCCACAGGGACGGCGGGGAGCTGTTTTTT. Its protein is CASSHRDGGELFF.

On this clonotype: The germline gene is not matched at one end of the junction; a read error may be the cause. The genes are TRBV19 and TRBJ2-7; 9 nucleotides match TRBD2. The CDR3 runs 14 residues. Germline V CDR1 and CDR2: LNHDA, SQIVND (reference sequence). The DNA of the CDR3 is TGTGCCAGTAGTATTGGCGGGAGGGACTACGAGCAGCACTTC. Its translation is CASSIGGRDYEQHF. Full variable domain (missing parts from reference TRBV19 and TRBJ2-7): DGGITQSPKYLFRKEGQNVTLSCEQNLNHDAMYWYRQDPGQGLRLIYYSQIVNDFQKGDIAEGYSVSREKKESFPLTVTSAQKNPTAFYLCASSIGGRDYEQHFGPGTRLTVT.

This clonotype was observed many times. The chain recombines TRBV7-2 with TRBJ1-4; a possible D gene is TRBD1 (6 bases). Deletions cut 5 bases from V and 7 bases from J, with 17 bases between. This CDR3 comprises 15 residues. Germline V lookup: CDR1 SGHTA, CDR2 FQGNSA. CDR3 nucleotide sequence: TGTGCCAGCAGCACGATCAGGGGCGGGGGTGAAAAACTGTTTTTT. This translates into CASSTIRGGGEKLFF.

To note about this clonotype: Given a much more abundant clone one base away, this may be a read error. The V and J genes are TRBV19 and TRBJ1-5; 9 bases line up with TRBD1. Looked up from germline, CDR1 is LNHDA and CDR2 is SQIVND (reference sequence). The CDR3 covers 15 residues. V was clipped by 6 bases and J by 3 bases; unmatched bases: 6. The chain's CDR3 is CASSNGTGSNQPQHF. The CDR3, as DNA: TGTGCCAGTAGCAACGGGACAGGGTCCAATCAGCCCCAGCATTTT.

This clonotype was seen at least ten times. This sequence joins TRBV7-2 and TRBJ2-7; D is possibly TRBD1 (6 bases). The CDR3 covers 13 residues. Per the germline V gene, CDR1 is SGHTA and CDR2 is FQGNSA. V was pared by 5 bases and J by 4 bases, with 12 bases between. CDR3 DNA: TGTGCCAGCAGCACCGAACAGGGATACGAGCAGTACTTC. Protein: CASSTEQGYEQYF.

The chain joins TRBV7-1 to TRBJ1-2, with TRBD1 matching over 7 bases. TRBV7-1 is marked as an open reading frame, function uncertain. The CDR3 extends over 13 amino acids. V dropped 7 bases and J dropped 4; count of bases not matched to a gene: 6. CDR3 coding DNA: TGTGCCAGCACTCCGGGACAGCGCTATGGCTACACCTTC. Translating it yields CASTPGQRYGYTF.

This clonotype was picked up many times. This chain uses TRBV25-1 with TRBJ2-5; D gene uncertain. The CDR3 consists of 18 residues. Trimming took off 0 bases at V and 5 bases at J, with 22 bases between the two ends. Germline assignment: CDR1 MGHDK and CDR2 SYGVNS. CDR3 loop: CASSEYRRQLLLGETQYF. The CDR3 coding sequence is TGTGCCAGCAGTGAATACCGACGACAACTTCTCCTAGGGGAGACCCAGTACTTC.

In regard to this clonotype: This may be a read error: a much more frequent sequence differs by one nucleotide. The genes are TRBV19 and TRBJ1-4, with D maybe TRBD1 (6 bases). Germline CDR1 LNHDA, CDR2 SQIVND (reference sequence). This CDR3 has 13 residues. CDR3 region: CASTIRGDEKLFF. CDR3 sequence (DNA): TGTGCCAGTACTATAAGGGGGGACGAAAAACTGTTTTTT.

The chain links TRBV29-1 to TRBJ1-2, with D perhaps matching TRBD1 (6 bases). The CDR3 length is 13 residues. V lost 8 bases and J 4 bases, leaving 17 bases between the germline ends. CDR1 is SQVTM, CDR2 ANQGSEA, per germline. CDR3 loop: CSQGFRGAYGYTF. The CDR3 nucleotides read TGCAGCCAAGGTTTCAGGGGAGCCTATGGCTACACCTTC.

The table lists this clonotype with many counts. The chain recombines TRBV19 with TRBJ2-7; TRBD2 matches at 9 bases. The trim removed 8 bases at V and 5 bases at J, leaving 13 bases unmatched. CDR1 is LNHDA and CDR2 is SQIVND in the germline V gene (reference sequence). This CDR3 is built from 15 residues. The CDR3 nucleotides are TGTGCCAGTTCAAGCCCGGGACTAGCAGGGGACGAGCAGTACTTC. Its translation is CASSSPGLAGDEQYF.

This clonotype was observed at least ten times. The chain has TRBV19 and TRBJ1-5, with 7 bases aligning to TRBD1. CDR1 is LNHDA, CDR2 SQIVND, per germline (reference sequence). The CDR3 covers 13 residues. J gave up 4 bases and V 4 bases, and 1 base lay outside the gene matches. The CDR3 DNA is TGTGCCAGTAGTAGGGGACAGAATCAGCCCCAGCATTTT. Amino acids: CASSRGQNQPQHF.

This clonotype was observed once. A read error is possible here, since a much larger clone lies one base away. V usage is TRBV25-1 and J usage is TRBJ1-5, with D possibly matching TRBD1 (5 bases). CDR3 length: 11 amino acids. Germline CDR1 is MGHDK and CDR2 is SYGVNS. Trimming cost V 11 bases and J 9 bases, with 14 bases left between them. The CDR3 reads CACRTDRPQHF. The CDR3 DNA sequence: TGTGCCTGTAGGACTGACAGGCCCCAGCATTTT.

The chain links TRBV2 to TRBJ1-5, with D perhaps matching TRBD1 (6 bases). The CDR3 loop spans 12 amino acids. V was pared by 9 bases and J by 6 bases, with 12 bases between. Germline values: CDR1 SNHLY, CDR2 FYNNEI. CDR3 residues: CASSTGRQPQHF. In DNA, the CDR3 is TGTGCCAGTTCCACAGGGCGTCAGCCCCAGCATTTT.

Note on this clonotype: The germline gene is not matched at one end of the junction; a read error may be the cause. The chain links TRBV6-5 to TRBJ2-2, with D tentatively TRBD1 (6 bases). The CDR3 totals 11 residues. Per germline, CDR1 MNHEY and CDR2 SVGAGI. Here the CDR3 reads CASSYPGVLFF. Here the CDR3 DNA reads TGTGCCAGCAGTTACCCAGGGGTGCTGTTTTTT.

The J gene is TRBJ2-7, the V gene TRBV7-9; 7 bases fit TRBD1. CDR3 size: 17 residues. V shed 1 base, J shed 4 bases, and the junction held 13 bases outside the gene matches. The germline gives CDR1 SEHNR, CDR2 FQNEAQ (reference sequence). DNA for the CDR3: TGTGCCAGCAGCTTAGACCGGACAGGCAACAGGGGTTACGAGCAGTACTTC. This translates into CASSLDRTGNRGYEQYF.